Presented here are 19 T cell receptor beta chains from one specimen sequenced in a study of post-analysis software for immune sequencing data. Study outcomes and limitations: When patients were compared with controls, about five TRBV segments were more frequent, TRBV5-6, TRBV5-1 and TRBV20-1 among them.

Their antigen targets remain unknown. The TCR beta cDNA libraries carried unique molecular identifiers. Using its own MiXCR run on the PCR reads, TCRdb lists one record per CDR3 protein. The repertoire holds fewer than 700,000 distinct CDR3 sequences, with about 40% as singletons. The specimen sequenced was blood. The source is a girl between 10 and 17 years old with multiple sclerosis.

This clonotype was found a few times. The chain uses TRBV7-9 and TRBJ2-2; 8 nucleotides align to TRBD1. CDR3 length: 14 amino acids. Trimming cost V 3 bases and J 3 bases; bases outside gene matches: 0. Looked up from germline, CDR1 is SEHNR and CDR2 is FQNEAQ (reference sequence). CDR3 in amino acids: CASSLTGDTGELFF. The DNA for the CDR3 is TGTGCCAGCAGCTTGACAGGGGACACCGGGGAGCTGTTTTTT.

The chain couples TRBV6-5 to TRBJ2-1; 10 nucleotides align to TRBD2. The CDR3 sequence is 15 residues long. V gave up 9 bases and J gave up 5 bases; unmatched junction bases: 10. Germline CDR1 and CDR2: MNHEY and SVGAGI. CDR3 in amino acids: CASRGSLAGNNEQFF. CDR3 nucleotide sequence: TGTGCCAGTCGTGGGTCACTAGCGGGAAACAATGAGCAGTTCTTC.

The chain links TRBV7-3 to TRBJ2-5, with 8 positions matching TRBD1. J lost 5 bases, V lost 5 bases, and 4 bases had no gene match. The germline V gene has CDR1 SGHTA and CDR2 FQGTGA. This CDR3 contains 13 residues. The CDR3 bases are TGTGCCAGCAGCGCCCAGGGGGCTGAGACCCAGTACTTC. Its translation: CASSAQGAETQYF.

The rearrangement links TRBV12-3 or TRBV12-4 to TRBJ1-1; D perhaps matches TRBD1 (5 bases). The V gene lost 7 bases and the J gene lost 10 bases, with 19 bases spanning the gap. CDR3 length: 13 amino acids. The CDR3 spells CASTDSLRVGAFF. In nucleotides, the CDR3 is TGTGCCAGCACGGACTCTCTCAGGGTAGGAGCTTTCTTT.

The gene calls are TRBV5-1 and TRBJ2-7; D remains ambiguous. The germline CDR1 and CDR2 sequences are SGHRS and YFSETQ. The length of the CDR3 is 14 residues. V lost 0 bases and J lost 7, with 14 bases in between. The CDR3 protein is CASSLGHSGREQYF. The CDR3 nucleotides read TGCGCCAGCAGCTTGGGACACTCGGGCAGGGAGCAGTACTTC.

The DNA of the CDR3 is TGTGCCAGCAGCAAAGCGCAGGGGGCGGAGACCCAGTACTTC. This encodes CASSKAQGAETQYF. J is TRBJ2-7 and V is TRBV21-1; TRBD1, as called in the table, went unchecked against the DNA. The J call may be faulty, since TRBJ2-5 better matches the DNA end. TRBV21-1 is recorded as a pseudogene. This CDR3 is built from 14 residues.

This clonotype was seen a handful of times. The gene calls are TRBV7-9 and TRBJ2-5; 8 positions agree with TRBD1. Germline CDR1 SEHNR, CDR2 FQNEAQ (reference sequence). The CDR3 consists of 16 residues. The ends lost 3 bases at V and 2 bases at J; junction bases unmatched: 8. The DNA of the CDR3 is TGTGCCAGCAGCTTGGGCCCGGACAGGGCGCAAGAGACCCAGTACTTC. Translated, it gives CASSLGPDRAQETQYF.

In its sample, this clonotype was seen a few times. Germline and junction disagree at one end, which may indicate a read error. The J gene is TRBJ2-1, the V gene TRBV4-1, with D hard to call. Germline CDR1 and CDR2: MGHRA and YSYEKL. This CDR3 contains 16 residues. The CDR3 DNA reads TGCGCCAGCAGTCAAGACGGTTGGAGCTCCTACAATGAGCAGTTCTTC. Translation gives CASSQDGWSSYNEQFF.

This clonotype was detected a few times. The chain carries TRBV12-3 or TRBV12-4 and TRBJ1-1; D unclear. The V gene lost 3 bases and the J gene lost 3 bases, with 11 bases spanning the gap. This CDR3 contains 14 residues. CDR3: CASSFGGKDTEAFF. The CDR3 nucleotides read TGTGCCAGCAGTTTTGGAGGGAAAGACACTGAAGCTTTCTTT.

In its sample, this clonotype was seen a few times. The chain recombines TRBV7-2 with TRBJ2-1; a weak D match, TRBD1 (5 bases). Trimming stripped 3 bases from V and 4 bases from J, with 16 bases between. Germline-derived CDR1 and CDR2 are SGHTA and FQGNSA. The CDR3 runs to 16 residues. In nucleotides, the CDR3 is TGTGCCAGCAGCTTTCTGGGGCCGCCGGGTTACAATGAGCAGTTCTTC. Amino acids: CASSFLGPPGYNEQFF.

The genes are TRBV21-1 and TRBJ2-7; TRBD1 is the table's D call and was not checked against the DNA. TRBV21-1 represents a pseudogene. This CDR3 has 15 amino acids. The CDR3 protein is CASTNDGHHPYEQYF. The CDR3 region has the DNA TGTGCCAGCACCAACGACGGACACCACCCCTACGAGCAGTACTTC.

The chain combines TRBV12-3 or TRBV12-4 with TRBJ2-5, with D tentatively TRBD2 (6 bases). Near its end, the DNA agrees better with TRBJ2-7, so the J call may be wrong. The CDR3 is 13 residues long. The chain's CDR3 is CASTPGGGYEQYF. In DNA form, the CDR3 reads TGTGCCAGCACTCCCGGGGGAGGCTACGAGCAGTACTTC.

The chain uses TRBV12-3 or TRBV12-4 and TRBJ2-1; D unresolved. The CDR3 sequence is 16 residues long. V shed 5 bases and J shed 0 bases, with 14 bases lying between them. The CDR3 bases are TGTGCCAGCAGTGCCCGTACAGCTTCCTCCTACAATGAGCAGTTCTTC. This codes for CASSARTASSYNEQFF.

The sample holds many counts of this clonotype. The rearrangement uses TRBV6-6 and TRBJ2-7, with D perhaps matching TRBD1 (6 bases). The CDR3 contains 14 residues. Germline assignment: CDR1 MNHNY and CDR2 SVGAGI (reference sequence). With 6 bases removed from V and 2 bases from J, the gap between germline ends came to 14 bases. CDR3 protein: CASRHGDIAYEQYF. The CDR3 DNA reads as TGTGCCAGCAGACATGGGGACATTGCCTACGAGCAGTACTTC.

This clonotype has only a few counts. The chain uses TRBV12-3 or TRBV12-4 and TRBJ2-5; 7 nucleotides agree with TRBD1. J lost 1 base, V lost 6 bases, and 5 bases had no gene match. The CDR3 consists of 14 residues. The CDR3 loop reads CASSPGQPQETQYF. The CDR3 region has the DNA TGTGCCAGCAGCCCGGGACAGCCCCAAGAGACCCAGTACTTC.

This clonotype was counted a few times. The rearrangement links TRBV24-1 to TRBJ2-3; 7 nucleotides match TRBD1. The ends lost 3 bases at V and 5 bases at J; junction bases unmatched: 4. CDR1 and CDR2 from the germline V gene are KGHDR and SFDVKD. This CDR3 is 14 amino acids long. Here the CDR3 DNA reads TGTGCCACCAGTGATCCCGGACAGGTAGATACGCAGTATTTT. It is translated as CATSDPGQVDTQYF.

The rearrangement joins TRBV10-2 to TRBJ2-3; 10 bases are shared with TRBD2. The germline gives CDR1 WSHSY, CDR2 SAAADI. V was clipped by 8 bases and J by 8 bases; unmatched bases: 7. The CDR3 consists of 13 residues. In DNA, the CDR3 is TGCGCCAGCCTGGGACTAGCGATATCTACGCAGTATTTT. Translation gives CASLGLAISTQYF.

This clonotype was seen a few times. This chain links TRBV5-1 with TRBJ2-7; 13 bases fit TRBD2. The germline V gene encodes CDR1 SGHRS and CDR2 YFSETQ. Losses at the gene ends were 3 bases for V and 5 bases for J; bases not matched to a gene: 17. This CDR3 contains 19 residues. The CDR3 coding sequence is TGCGCCAGCAGCTCGCCCCAGACTAGCGGGAGGCCCAGTCTCGACGAGCAGTACTTC. Its translation: CASSSPQTSGRPSLDEQYF. Full variable domain (remainder filled in from reference TRBV5-1 and TRBJ2-7): KAGVTQTPRYLIKTRGQQVTLSCSPISGHRSVSWYQQTPGQGLQFLFEYFSETQRNKGNFPGRFSGRQFSNSRSEMNVSTLELGDSALYLCASSSPQTSGRPSLDEQYFGPGTRLTVT.

This chain links TRBV20-1 with TRBJ2-1, with TRBD2 identical over 13 bases. CDR1 DFQATT and CDR2 SNEGSKA come from the germline V gene (reference sequence). There are 18 residues in the CDR3. Trimming took 0 bases from V and 2 from J; bases not matched to a gene: 7. The CDR3 loop is CSARDIVGTSGTYNEQFF. In DNA, the CDR3 is TGCAGTGCTAGAGATATAGTCGGGACTAGCGGGACCTACAATGAGCAGTTCTTC.